This T cell receptor beta chain was identified during a study of vaccination and CD4 T cells after COVID-19. Study overall: Each convalescent patient was PCR positive for SARS-CoV-2 on nasal swab; nine cases were mild and one severe. Culture controls were given either a CEFX pool, an HIV-1 Nef pool, or no peptide.

General observations from the study: The median number of SARS-CoV-2-reactive clonotypes increased from 21 to 38, a change that did not reach significance.

With regard to this clonotype: Its antigen remains unidentified.

The CDR3 has 16 amino acids. CDR1 and CDR2 from the germline V gene are SGHNT and YENEEA. Trimming took off 5 bases at V and 4 bases at J, with 17 bases between the two ends. Treatment indicated: approximately 10-day PBMC culture with coronavirus spike peptide pools or control peptides (ViraFEST assay). CD4+ T cells that had been cultured provided DNA sequenced with the Oncomine TCR Beta short-read assay. DNA came from CD4+ T cells after culture. TCRdb independently ran MiXCR on the PCR reads; one entry per CDR3 protein. The sample has more than 10,000 distinct CDR3 sequences, around 45% seen once. The receptor's source is a human donor who had recovered from COVID-19. V usage is TRBV11-3 and J usage is TRBJ2-2; no clear D. The starting material was CD4+ T cells from blood, cultured in vitro, obtained after SARS-CoV-2 vaccination. The CDR3 nucleotides are TGTGCCAGCAGCCCCGGGCCGTCCAGGACCACCGGGGAGCTGTTTTTT. This codes for CASSPGPSRTTGELFF.